The 16 T cell receptor beta chains below all came from one sample that was sequenced in a study of T cells in Graves' hyperthyroidism and ophthalmopathy. Researchers amplified the TCR beta CDR3 regions from RNA transcripts. HTBI primers were the set used in a first-round RT-PCR of the TCR CDR3. A single record per CDR3 protein comes from TCRdb applying MiXCR to the multiplex PCR reads. The sample lists under 400,000 distinct CDR3 sequences, 16% occurring once. Sequences were obtained from blood. The source of these receptors is a man in his thirties or forties with Graves' hyperthyroidism.

This clonotype was seen repeatedly, ten times or more. This chain uses TRBV12-3 or TRBV12-4 with TRBJ1-1; D gene ambiguous. CDR3 length equals 13 residues. V was shortened by 5 bases and J by 7 bases, with 14 bases between the two germline ends. The CDR3: CASSLGGSIEAFF. CDR3 bases: TGTGCCAGCAGTCTAGGAGGCAGCATTGAAGCTTTCTTT.

In this sample, this clonotype turned up many times. The chain carries TRBV11-3 and TRBJ2-7; the D gene could be TRBD1 or TRBD2 (5 bases each). The V and J ends lost 4 bases and 9 bases respectively, with 25 bases between them. Germline loops: CDR1 SGHNT, CDR2 YENEEA. CDR3 length: 16 residues. The chain's CDR3 is CASSSPSAQGVSGQYF. In nucleotides, the CDR3 is TGTGCCAGCAGCTCGCCGAGCGCCCAGGGAGTCTCCGGGCAGTACTTC.

This clonotype has only a few counts. This rearrangement joins TRBV7-8 to TRBJ2-5, with 14 bases fitting TRBD2. The CDR3 runs 18 residues. The J segment lost 3 bases and the V segment lost 6 bases, leaving 12 bases of the junction unmatched. From germline, CDR1 is SGHVS and CDR2 FQNEAQ. The CDR3 protein is CASRLYRRLAGGKETQYF. CDR3 DNA sequence: TGTGCCAGCAGACTCTACCGGAGACTAGCGGGAGGGAAAGAGACCCAGTACTTC.

This clonotype was observed at least ten times. The J gene is TRBJ2-3, the V gene TRBV28; D not resolved. The CDR3 has 13 residues. The germline V and J ends were trimmed by 6 bases and 0 bases, with 7 bases remaining between them. Germline values: CDR1 MDHEN, CDR2 SYDVKM. In DNA, the CDR3 is TGTGCCAGCAGAGGCGGCAGCACAGATACGCAGTATTTT. Translation gives CASRGGSTDTQYF.

This clonotype has a count of ten or more. This chain connects TRBV30 to TRBJ1-1; D ambiguous. Trimming cost V 7 bases and J 1 base, with 13 bases left between them. The length of the CDR3 is 13 residues. Germline CDR1 is GTSNPN and CDR2 is SVGIG (reference sequence). The CDR3 sequence is CAFSRRENTEAFF. For the CDR3, the DNA is TGTGCCTTCTCGCGGAGGGAGAACACTGAAGCTTTCTTT. The whole variable domain, filled in from reference TRBV30 and TRBJ1-1, reads SQTIHQWPATLVQPVGSPLSLECTVEGTSNPNLYWYRQAAGRGLQLLFYSVGIGQISSEVPQNLSASRPQDRQFILSSKKLLLSDSGFYLCAFSRRENTEAFFGQGTRLTVV.

The sample holds many counts of this clonotype. The CDR3 spells CASSGTSGRDTQYF. The CDR3 DNA is TGCGCCAGCAGCGGGACTAGCGGGAGAGATACGCAGTATTTT. The rearrangement uses TRBV5-1 and TRBJ2-3; 14 bases fit TRBD2. The V gene's germline CDR1 is SGHRS and CDR2 YFSETQ. CDR3 length equals 14 residues. The J segment lost 5 bases and the V segment lost 4 bases, leaving 0 bases of the junction unmatched.

This clonotype was picked up a small number of times. The rearrangement uses TRBV5-1 and TRBJ2-1, with no clear D. Trimming cost V 0 bases and J 5 bases, with 6 bases left between them. CDR3 size: 13 residues. Germline lookup yields CDR1 SGHRS and CDR2 YFSETQ. Written as DNA, the CDR3 is TGCGCCAGCAGCTTGGAAGTTAACAATGAGCAGTTCTTC. It specifies CASSLEVNNEQFF.

This clonotype was detected ten times or more. The chain recombines TRBV12-3 or TRBV12-4 with TRBJ2-7; perhaps D is TRBD1 or TRBD2 (5 bases each). The CDR3 is made up of 14 amino acids. The V end lost 6 bases, the J end lost 2 bases, and 14 bases lay between the germline ends. The CDR3 DNA reads TGTGCCAGCAGAAACCGGGACGGTACCTACGAGCAGTACTTC. It translates to CASRNRDGTYEQYF.

V and J are TRBV5-1 and TRBJ1-3; D is undetermined. The V gene lost 5 bases and the J gene lost 4 bases, with 10 bases spanning the gap. Germline CDR1 reads SGHRS; CDR2 reads YFSETQ. The CDR3 has 13 amino acids. CDR3 sequence: CASSPGYGNTIYF. CDR3 sequence (DNA): TGCGCCAGCAGTCCGGGCTACGGAAACACCATATATTTT.

The rearrangement uses TRBV19 and TRBJ1-2; TRBD1 agrees at 9 bases. Trimming took 4 bases from V and 5 from J; bases not matched to a gene: 8. The length of the CDR3 is 15 residues. Germline V gene sequence: CDR1 LNHDA, CDR2 SQIVND (reference sequence). CDR3 sequence reads: CASSTLGTGLYGYTF. The DNA for the CDR3 is TGTGCCAGTAGTACGTTAGGGACAGGGTTGTATGGCTACACCTTC.

This clonotype was counted ten times or more. The rearrangement links TRBV20-1 to TRBJ1-2; no definite D call. The CDR3 length is 15 residues. V dropped 3 bases and J dropped 0 bases, with 14 bases sitting between them. Germline values: CDR1 DFQATT, CDR2 SNEGSKA (reference sequence). DNA for the CDR3: TGCAGTGCTAGCTCTCAGGCGGAGACTAACTATGGCTACACCTTC. It specifies CSASSQAETNYGYTF.

On this clonotype itself: Relative to the germline gene, one junction end is altered; a read error may explain this. The rearrangement uses TRBV28 and TRBJ2-1, with D uncertain. Per germline, CDR1 MDHEN and CDR2 SYDVKM. This CDR3 is built from 14 residues. CDR3 in DNA: TGTGCCAGCATGCATATGGGTTCCTACAGTGAGCAGTTCTTC. This translates into CASMHMGSYSEQFF.

This clonotype has a handful of counts. The chain employs TRBV5-6 and TRBJ2-7; tentatively, D is TRBD1 or TRBD2 (5 bases each). V lost 4 bases and J lost 3, with 8 bases in between. The CDR3 contains 12 residues. Germline V gene sequence: CDR1 SGHDT, CDR2 YYEEEE. The CDR3 DNA follows: TGTGCCAGCAGCCGGGACGACTACGAGCAGTACTTC. As protein: CASSRDDYEQYF.

J is TRBJ1-5 and V is TRBV5-1; 8 nucleotides match TRBD1. The CDR3 runs to 16 residues. Germline trimming cut 4 bases from V and 0 bases from J; bases unmatched to any gene: 6. Germline values: CDR1 SGHRS, CDR2 YFSETQ. DNA of the CDR3: TGCGCCAGCAGCCCCGGGACAGGAGATAGCAATCAGCCCCAGCATTTT. It is translated as CASSPGTGDSNQPQHF.

Notes on this clonotype: This clone may be a read error of a much larger clone one base away. V and J are TRBV5-1 and TRBJ2-3, with a possible D match to TRBD2 (6 bases). The CDR3 is 17 residues long. Germline values: CDR1 SGHRS, CDR2 YFSETQ. This chain's CDR3 is CASSLLYLEGRTDTHYF. The CDR3 DNA reads as TGCGCCAGCAGCTTGCTATACTTGGAGGGACGCACAGATACGCATTATTTT.

Regarding this clonotype: This sequence may be a read error, since a much larger clone differs from it by one base. This sequence joins TRBV6-1 and TRBJ2-5, with 14 bases lining up with TRBD2. Germline-derived CDR1 and CDR2 are MNHNS and SASEGT. The trim removed 8 bases at V and 6 bases at J, leaving 17 bases unmatched. This CDR3 spans 18 amino acids. CDR3 sequence reads: CASGSLGTSGRVWKTQYF. As DNA, the CDR3 is TGTGCCAGCGGAAGTTTGGGGACTAGCGGGAGAGTTTGGAAGACCCAGTACTTC.